Listed below are T cell receptor beta chains from one sample, sequenced in a study of blood T cell repertoires in COVID-19. Generated by immunoSEQ multiplex PCR, the TCRdb table keeps only in-frame clones and is missing some. The data hold 400,000 or so clones, with 75% to 90% observed a single time. Input material: PBMCs or T cells enriched from blood (not recorded which). These receptors were obtained from a man between 25 and 39 years old who had recovered from COVID-19. CDR3s leave out the opening cysteine and the closing phenylalanine or tryptophan.

>14|TRBV5-4
ASSLGGTAFTDTQY
>15|TRBV4-1
ASSQDSGQGLRTEAF
>11|TRBV7-6
ASSSRDSYEQY
>14|TRBV18
ASSPQDYRGGGTIY
>9|TRBV5-1
ASSPGETQY
>11|TRBV19
ASNPGVDTEAF
>11|TRBV14
ASSQQIYYEQY
>13|TRBV19
ASSMGGTSWYEQY
>13|TRBV5-4
ASSFPAGGIGEQY
>13|TRBV5-6
ASRLGGDSYNEQF
>14|TRBV29-1
SVDALRGRFPNEQF
>14|TRBV5-6
ASSSTSGISYNEQF
>15|TRBV6-1
ASSEFPISTGFFGYT
>12|TRBV28
ASRYLIPNQPQH
>11|TRBV12-3/TRBV12-4
ATSVAVSYEQY
>9|TRBV20-1
SASVTYEQY
>13|TRBV18
ASSLRDRTPGELF
>12|TRBV19
ASSGQGARTEAF
>14|TRBV7-2
ASSVSPVQGGYEQY
>15|TRBV9
ASSVTWDRGHGNTIY
>13|TRBV21-1
ASSKLRFPNEKLF
>12|TRBV5-1
ASYGLATDNEQF
>13|TRBV4-2
ASSQGQGAVNEQF
>12|TRBV5-1
ASSPGGTGFEQY
>13|TRBV28
ASSTGGAGANVLT
>11|TRBV2
ASSEGSDYGYT
>12|TRBV4-1
ASSATGGGYGYT
>16|TRBV28
ASSGTGGVIWGEEKLF
>11|TRBV3-1/TRBV3-2
ASSQVVREKLF